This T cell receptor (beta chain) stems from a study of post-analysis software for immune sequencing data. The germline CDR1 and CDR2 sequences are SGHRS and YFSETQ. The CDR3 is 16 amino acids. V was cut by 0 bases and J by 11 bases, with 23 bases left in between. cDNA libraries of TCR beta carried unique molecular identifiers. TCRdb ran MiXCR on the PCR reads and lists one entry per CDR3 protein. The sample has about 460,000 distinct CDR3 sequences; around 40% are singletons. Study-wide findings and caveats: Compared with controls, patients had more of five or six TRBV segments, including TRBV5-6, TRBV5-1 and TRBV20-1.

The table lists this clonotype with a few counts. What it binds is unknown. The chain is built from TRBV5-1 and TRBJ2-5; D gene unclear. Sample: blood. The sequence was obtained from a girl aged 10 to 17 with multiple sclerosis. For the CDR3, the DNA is TGCGCCAGCAGCTTGGACACTGTAACGACCGACGGGCAGCAGTACTTC. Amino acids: CASSLDTVTTDGQQYF.